This T cell receptor beta chain was sequenced during a study of spatial heterogeneity in lung cancer (dated by TCRdb to about 2019). Background on the whole study: Beta-chain transcripts were consistently detected in greater numbers than alpha-chain transcripts, which likely reflects a higher abundance of beta-chain transcripts. In the raw uncorrected reads, each unique combination of TCR and UMI appeared on average more than ten times. In non-small cell lung cancer, the study quantitatively compared TCR alpha and beta repertoires across several tumor regions, matched nontumor lung, and blood. Nonsynonymous mutation counts, determined by whole-exome sequencing of tumor tissue, were related to features of the TCR repertoire. Both alpha and beta chains were TCR-sequenced in samples taken at surgery, namely 220 tumor regions, 63 to 70 matched nontumor lung samples and 55 to 60 PBMC samples. Paper-wide results and their limitations: Ubiquitous expanded tumor TCRs were found in blood more often at tumor resection than at routine follow-up. Additional single-cell paired TCR alpha and beta sequencing was considered necessary to confirm, at a functional level, the hypothesis that regional TCRs recognize regional mutations.

As concerns this clonotype: Its antigen has not been determined. The sample holds no much larger clone one base away, and base qualities are not on file.

Per the publication, the time point label means: sample taken at primary tumor resection. Whole RNA extracted from tumor and nontumor lung tissue, or from cryopreserved PBMC samples, was used for TCR sequencing without cell sorting. The donors were some 72 patients from the lung TRACERx cohort who had early-stage, untreated non-small cell lung cancer. A patient was chosen for TCR sequencing only when enough RNA was available from at least two tumor regions. The method was 5' RACE. The reads were generated on a NextSeq 500. The TCR library protocol attached a unique molecular identifier to each TCR cDNA molecule to allow correction of PCR and sequencing errors. The study's processing was this. TCR identification, UMI-based error correction and CDR3 extraction were performed with Decombinator tools. TCRs above a frequency of 2 per 1,000, corresponding to the top 1% of the tumor frequency distribution, were defined as expanded. Renyi diversity was calculated using the R vegan package after each repertoire was subsampled 100 times to 5,000 TCRs. CDR3 similarity networks were built from amino acid triplet string-kernel similarity, connecting CDR3s with pairwise similarity above 0.82. Using fastp trimming at Q25 and MiXCR clonotype assembly, TCRdb reanalyzed the public sequencing data and kept in-frame beta chains. Identical CDR3 proteins give one entry, which carries the most common genes and DNA. The authors' filters were not applied to this entry. The sample has tens of thousands of distinct CDR3 sequences on record, approximately 20% of them singletons. Clones ranked in the top ten supply 6.2% of the sample.

This clonotype was obtained from a male donor with early-stage non-small cell lung cancer. Sequenced material: PBMCs, taken at surgery.

The DNA is TGTGCCAGCAAGGTGACAGGGTTTGCTGAAGCTTTCTTT. This encodes CASKVTGFAEAFF. The V and J genes are TRBV12-3 or TRBV12-4 and TRBJ1-1; 7 junctional bases match TRBD1. The CDR3 holds 13 amino acids from the cysteine to the phenylalanine. This entry keeps only the CDR3 DNA: 39 bases, framed from base 1. V and J are trimmed by 7 bases and 6 bases, and the gene matches miss 8 bases of the junction.